The clone carrying this T cell receptor (beta chain) was found once. The antigen is undetermined. CDR1 and CDR2 from the germline V gene are SGHVS and FQNEAQ. V was clipped by 0 bases and J by 3 bases, with 12 bases between them. This CDR3 has 15 amino acids. Noted time point: baseline, week 1 (first vaccination visit). The treatment: pre-vaccination baseline after standard-of-care therapy. Produced via immunoSEQ multiplex PCR; TCRdb's table is partial and in-frame only. The table records tens of thousands of clones, roughly 80% of them present only once. This record belongs to a study of a mutant IDH1 vaccine in newly diagnosed glioma. Study at large: Patients previously underwent radiotherapy, temozolomide, or both, and most underwent both. Study-wide findings and caveats: Changes to the top peripheral T cell clonotypes appeared unrelated to pseudoprogression.

The origin of this receptor is a man aged 18 to 29 with glioma. This chain joins TRBV7-8 and TRBJ2-7, with D perhaps given as TRBD1 or TRBD2 (6 bases each). The sample here was PBMCs, taken from a glioma patient treated with radiotherapy, temozolomide or both. The CDR3, as DNA: TGTGCCAGCAGCTTAGCGGGTGGAGGGGGCTACGAGCAGTACTTC. The encoded protein is CASSLAGGGGYEQYF. Full variable domain (missing parts from reference TRBV7-8 and TRBJ2-7): GAGVSQSPRYKVAKRGQDVALRCDPISGHVSLFWYQQALGQGPEFLTYFQNEAQLDKSGLPSDRFFAERPEGSVSTLKIQRTQQEDSAVYLCASSLAGGGGYEQYFGPGTRLTVT.